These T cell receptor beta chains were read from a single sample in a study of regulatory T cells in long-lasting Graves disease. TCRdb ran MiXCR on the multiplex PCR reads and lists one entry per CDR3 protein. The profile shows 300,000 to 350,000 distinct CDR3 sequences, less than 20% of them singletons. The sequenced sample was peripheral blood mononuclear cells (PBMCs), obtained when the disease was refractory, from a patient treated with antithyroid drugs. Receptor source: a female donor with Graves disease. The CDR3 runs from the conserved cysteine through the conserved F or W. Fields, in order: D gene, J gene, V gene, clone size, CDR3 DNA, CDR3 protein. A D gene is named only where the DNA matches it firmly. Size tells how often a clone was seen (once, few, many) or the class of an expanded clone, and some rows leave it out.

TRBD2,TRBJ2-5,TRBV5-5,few,TGTGCCAGCAGCACCTCGAGCGGGAGGGATGAGACCCAGTACTTC,CASSTSSGRDETQYF
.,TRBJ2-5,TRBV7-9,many,TGTGCCAGCAGCTTACCCCCCCGGCGGGCCAAAGAGACCCAGTACTTC,CASSLPPRRAKETQYF
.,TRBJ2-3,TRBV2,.,TGTGCCAGCAGTGAGCCGCGACTTGGGGCAGATACGCAGTATTTT,CASSEPRLGADTQYF
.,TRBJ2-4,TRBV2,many,TGTGCCGAAGGTTCTGACAGTAGGGACATTCAGTACTTC,CAEGSDSRDIQYF
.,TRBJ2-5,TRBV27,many,TGTGCCAGCAGCCCGCTGGATACCCAAGAGACCCAGTACTTC,CASSPLDTQETQYF
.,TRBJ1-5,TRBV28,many,TGTGCCAGCACTCCAGGAGGCACGGATCAGCCCCAGCATTTT,CASTPGGTDQPQHF
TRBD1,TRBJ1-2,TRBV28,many,TGTGCCAGCAGTACAGGGGGCGGCTATGGCTACACCTTC,CASSTGGGYGYTF
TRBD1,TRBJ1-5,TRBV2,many,TGTGCCAGCAGTGAAGTGGGGGGACAGCAGCCCCAGCATTTT,CASSEVGGQQPQHF
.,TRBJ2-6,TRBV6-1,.,TGTGCCGGCAGCCCGGTGGGTGGGGCCAACGTCCTGACTTTC,CAGSPVGGANVLTF
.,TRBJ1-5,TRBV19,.,TGTGCCAGTAGTACTGGACTCTACAGAAGCAATCAGCCCCAGCATTTT,CASSTGLYRSNQPQHF
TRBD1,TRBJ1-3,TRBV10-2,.,TGCGCCAGCAGTGACAGGGGGTTCTCTGGAAACACCATATATTTT,CASSDRGFSGNTIYF
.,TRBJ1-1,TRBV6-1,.,TGTGCCAGCACCCCACTTTACGAAATGAACACTGAAGCTTTCTTT,CASTPLYEMNTEAFF